What follows are 25 T cell receptor beta chains derived from one specimen sequenced in a study of blood T cell repertoires in COVID-19. Assay: immunoSEQ multiplex PCR; the TCRdb copy retains only in-frame clones and omits some. This table has a few hundred thousand clones, about 90% appearing once. What was sequenced was peripheral blood. The receptors were gathered from a person under 35 with COVID-19, enrolled during active disease.

The chain carries TRBV5-1 and TRBJ2-2, with a tentative D call TRBD2 (5 bases). This CDR3 spans 15 amino acids. Germline values: CDR1 SGHRS, CDR2 YFSETQ. Trimming took 1 base from V and 5 from J, leaving 12 bases between them. Here the CDR3 DNA reads TGCGCCAGCAGCTTGCTAGCCTCAGAGACCGGGGAGCTGTTTTTT. Protein product: CASSLLASETGELFF.

The V gene is TRBV28, the J gene TRBJ1-5; D not resolved. The CDR3 spans 18 residues. Germline V gene data show CDR1 as MDHEN and CDR2 as SYDVKM. V was clipped by 3 bases and J by 1 base, with 19 bases between them. CDR3 loop: CASSFGLRAFKSNQPQHF. DNA of the CDR3: TGTGCCAGCAGTTTTGGATTGAGGGCTTTCAAAAGCAATCAGCCCCAGCATTTT.

This rearrangement joins TRBV7-8 to TRBJ1-1; D might be TRBD1 (6 bases). CDR1 is SGHVS, CDR2 FQNEAQ, per germline. The ends were cut back, 6 bases at V and 8 bases at J, with 10 bases in the middle. CDR3 length equals 11 residues. The CDR3 here is CASRITGEAFF. CDR3 nucleotide sequence: TGTGCCAGCAGGATTACAGGGGAAGCTTTCTTT.

The chain has TRBV18 and TRBJ1-3, with no clear D. This CDR3 is 15 amino acids long. The ends were cut back, 3 bases at V and 0 bases at J, with 9 bases in the middle. Germline V gene sequence: CDR1 KGHSH, CDR2 LQKENI. The CDR3 protein is CASSPGADSGNTIYF. The CDR3 nucleotides read TGTGCCAGCTCACCGGGCGCCGACTCTGGAAACACCATATATTTT.

Points on this clone: One junction end does not reproduce the germline sequence, and a read error may be involved. This chain connects TRBV7-9 to TRBJ1-1; a weak D match, TRBD1 (5 bases). CDR1 and CDR2 (germline): SEHNR, FQNEAQ (reference sequence). CDR3 length: 14 residues. The CDR3 DNA sequence: TGTGCCAGCAGTTTAGGGGTTCAGGGCACTGAAGCTTTCTTT. This sequence encodes CASSLGVQGTEAFF.

This clone was picked up one time. The genes are TRBV5-1 and TRBJ1-2, with D perhaps TRBD1 (5 bases). The V and J ends lost 4 bases and 6 bases respectively, with 22 bases between them. This CDR3 spans 16 amino acids. CDR1 and CDR2 (germline): SGHRS, YFSETQ. The CDR3 reads CASSPSVAGTPDGYTF. DNA for the CDR3: TGCGCCAGCAGCCCCTCGGTTGCCGGGACTCCAGATGGCTACACCTTC.

The gene calls are TRBV24-1 and TRBJ2-3; D might be TRBD2 (6 bases). The germline gives CDR1 KGHDR, CDR2 SFDVKD. The V gene lost 4 bases and the J gene lost 6 bases, with 16 bases spanning the gap. The CDR3 contains 15 residues. The CDR3 nucleotides are TGTGCCACCAGTGACGCCGGGCGCGGGATTGATACGCAGTATTTT. Protein sequence: CATSDAGRGIDTQYF.

The gene calls are TRBV30 and TRBJ2-3; D uncertain. Trimming took 4 bases from V and 0 from J, leaving 5 bases between them. This CDR3 is built from 12 residues. Germline-derived CDR1 and CDR2 are GTSNPN and SVGIG (reference sequence). CDR3 sequence: CAWTGSTDTQYF. The CDR3 DNA follows: TGTGCCTGGACAGGAAGCACAGATACGCAGTATTTT. Supplemented by reference TRBV30 and TRBJ2-3, the full variable domain reads SQTIHQWPATLVQPVGSPLSLECTVEGTSNPNLYWYRQAAGRGLQLLFYSVGIGQISSEVPQNLSASRPQDRQFILSSKKLLLSDSGFYLCAWTGSTDTQYFGPGTRLTVL.

The rearrangement links TRBV6-2 or TRBV6-3 to TRBJ2-1; D uncertain. The CDR3 covers 12 residues. Trimming pared 5 bases from V and 8 bases from J, leaving 10 bases between. Germline V CDR1 and CDR2: MNHEY, SVGEGT. CDR3 in amino acids: CASSISVDEQFF. In DNA, the CDR3 is TGTGCCAGCAGTATTAGTGTGGATGAGCAGTTCTTC.

The chain carries TRBV7-3 and TRBJ2-1; D perhaps matches TRBD2 (5 bases). Germline values: CDR1 SGHTA, CDR2 FQGTGA. This CDR3 region has 16 residues. The ends were cut back, 5 bases at V and 4 bases at J, with 18 bases in the middle. The CDR3 here is CASSPVGLNFYNEQFF. CDR3 nucleotide sequence: TGTGCCAGCAGCCCAGTTGGACTCAACTTTTACAATGAGCAGTTCTTC.

The genes are TRBV7-9 and TRBJ1-1; TRBD1 aligns across 7 bases. Germline values: CDR1 SEHNR, CDR2 FQNEAQ (reference sequence). The V segment lost 4 bases and the J segment 7 bases; nucleotides outside the gene matches: 6. There are 13 residues in the CDR3. The CDR3 sequence is CASSYTGDGEAFF. In nucleotides, the CDR3 is TGTGCCAGCAGCTATACAGGGGATGGTGAAGCTTTCTTT.

CDR3 in amino acids: CASSTDYRPLHF. The CDR3 DNA follows: TGTGCCAGCAGCACAGACTACCGGCCCCTCCACTTT. The V and J genes are TRBV7-2 and TRBJ1-6; D is uncertain. The germline gives CDR1 SGHTA, CDR2 FQGNSA. With 5 bases removed from V and 13 bases from J, the gap between germline ends came to 12 bases. The CDR3 consists of 12 residues.

This clone came up a few times. The V call is TRBV25-1, the J call TRBJ2-1; weak D call: TRBD2 (5 bases). The CDR3 covers 17 residues. Germline CDR1 is MGHDK and CDR2 is SYGVNS. V was pared by 1 base and J by 2 bases, with 15 bases between. The CDR3 nucleotides are TGTGCCAGCAGTGAATCCAAAGCGGTAGCCCCCTACAATGAGCAGTTCTTC. It encodes CASSESKAVAPYNEQFF.

V usage is TRBV9 and J usage is TRBJ1-3, with D unclear. The length of the CDR3 is 14 residues. Germline CDR1 is SGDLS and CDR2 is YYNGEE. Between the trimmed V and J ends, which lost 3 bases and 7 bases, there was a span of 14 bases. CDR3 amino acids: CASSAGEVSNTIYF. In DNA, the CDR3 is TGTGCCAGCAGCGCTGGGGAGGTATCGAACACCATATATTTT.

The chain uses TRBV11-2 and TRBJ1-3, with D possibly being TRBD1 (5 bases). Germline lookup yields CDR1 SGHAT and CDR2 FQNNGV. V was trimmed by 4 bases and J by 6 bases, leaving 10 bases between them. The CDR3 runs to 13 residues. This CDR3 reads CASSSLGVNTIYF. CDR3 bases: TGTGCCAGCAGCTCCCTAGGGGTAAACACCATATATTTT.

This clone has only one observation. The chain links TRBV10-3 to TRBJ1-5; weak D call: TRBD1 (6 bases). Trimming left V 3 bases short and J 3 bases short, with 15 bases between. Germline loops: CDR1 ENHRY, CDR2 SYGVKD. The CDR3 runs to 16 residues. CDR3 bases: TGTGCCATCAGTGACAGGGGCCTTTTCTCCAATCAGCCCCAGCATTTT. Its protein product is CAISDRGLFSNQPQHF.

The rearrangement joins TRBV6-5 to TRBJ1-1; D uncertain. V was clipped by 8 bases and J by 10 bases, with 14 bases between them. The germline V gene has CDR1 MNHEY and CDR2 SVGAGI. The CDR3 has 11 residues. Here the CDR3 reads CASGGTLTAFF. Written as DNA, the CDR3 is TGTGCCAGCGGAGGTACCCTGACAGCTTTCTTT.

This chain uses TRBV6-6 with TRBJ1-1; TRBD1 might be the D (5 bases). Trimming took 0 bases from V and 7 from J, leaving 9 bases between them. The CDR3 loop spans 13 amino acids. Germline V gene sequence: CDR1 MNHNY, CDR2 SVGAGI (reference sequence). Here the CDR3 DNA reads TGTGCCAGCAGTTACTCGGGGGGGGGTGAAGCTTTCTTT. Amino acid sequence: CASSYSGGGEAFF.

This chain links TRBV2 with TRBJ1-1; 7 bases map to TRBD1. The CDR3 extends over 14 amino acids. Trimming removed 1 base from V and 3 bases from J; junction bases left unmatched: 2. CDR1 and CDR2 from the germline V gene are SNHLY and FYNNEI. Here the CDR3 DNA reads TGTGCCAGCAGTGAAGACAGGGGATACACTGAAGCTTTCTTT. It encodes CASSEDRGYTEAFF.

The chain employs TRBV9 and TRBJ2-3, with D perhaps matching TRBD2 (5 bases). In germline, CDR1 is SGDLS, CDR2 YYNGEE. V dropped 2 bases and J dropped 4 bases, with 14 bases sitting between them. CDR3 length equals 15 residues. The DNA for the CDR3 is TGTGCCAGCAGCGTTGGAGGTACCTTTTCAGATACGCAGTATTTT. Residues: CASSVGGTFSDTQYF.

This clone was seen a single time. J is TRBJ2-1 and V is TRBV18; maybe TRBD2 (6 bases). Deletions cut 3 bases from V and 5 bases from J, with 11 bases between. Looked up from germline, CDR1 is KGHSH and CDR2 is LQKENI. CDR3 length equals 14 residues. The DNA for the CDR3 is TGTGCCAGCTCACCCTCATCGGGAGACAATGAGCAGTTCTTC. This codes for CASSPSSGDNEQFF.

The chain couples TRBV28 to TRBJ2-7; TRBD1 aligns across 9 bases. The CDR3 covers 15 residues. Trimming cost V 3 bases and J 4 bases; bases outside gene matches: 7. Germline V gene data show CDR1 as MDHEN and CDR2 as SYDVKM. This CDR3 reads CASSFPGQGRYEQYF. CDR3 nucleotide sequence: TGTGCCAGCAGTTTTCCCGGACAGGGGAGGTACGAGCAGTACTTC. Based on the CDR3 plus reference TRBV28 and TRBJ2-7, the full variable domain is DVKVTQSSRYLVKRTGEKVFLECVQDMDHENMFWYRQDPGLGLRLIYFSYDVKMKEKGDIPEGYSVSREKKERFSLILESASTNQTSMYLCASSFPGQGRYEQYFGPGTRLTVT.

Only one count was recorded for this clone. The gene calls are TRBV6-2 or TRBV6-3 and TRBJ2-3; TRBD2 agrees at 14 bases. The CDR3 sequence is 19 residues long. V dropped 4 bases and J dropped 4; count of bases not matched to a gene: 13. Germline V lookup: CDR1 MNHEY, CDR2 SVGEGT. CDR3 sequence reads: CASSSLPGTSGSIADTQYF. The DNA for the CDR3 is TGTGCCAGCAGTTCTCTACCCGGGACTAGCGGGAGTATAGCAGATACGCAGTATTTT.

The gene calls are TRBV4-2 and TRBJ1-6; D is undetermined. The germline CDR1 and CDR2 sequences are LGHNA and YNFKEQ. V was cut by 0 bases and J by 7 bases, with 7 bases left in between. This CDR3 is built from 14 residues. Here the CDR3 reads CASSQEGENSPLHF. DNA of the CDR3: TGTGCCAGCAGCCAAGAGGGAGAGAATTCACCCCTCCACTTT.

The chain is built from TRBV27 and TRBJ2-2; D is uncertain. Germline V gene sequence: CDR1 MNHEY, CDR2 SMNVEV (reference sequence). V lost 7 bases and J 4 bases, leaving 13 bases between the germline ends. This CDR3 region has 14 residues. DNA for the CDR3: TGTGCCAGCAAGATTTCCAGAGGCACCGGGGAGCTGTTTTTT. It specifies CASKISRGTGELFF.